A selection of T cell receptor beta chains follows, all from one sample in a study of beta chain features in type 1 diabetes. TCRdb keeps only in-frame clones here, not all; method: immunoSEQ multiplex PCR. The repertoire holds 150,000 to 190,000 clones, with 10% as singletons. The sample consisted of central memory CD4+ T cells from blood. The receptors stem from a man aged 25 to 45 with type 1 diabetes. The CDR3 runs from the conserved cysteine through the conserved F or W. Fields, in order: J gene, V gene, D gene, clone size, CDR3 protein, CDR3 DNA. D genes are given only for firm matches. The size field is filled for only some rows; it gives once, few, many or a size class.

TRBJ2-1 TRBV29-1 NA NA CSVEILAIQGSNEQFF TGCAGCGTTGAAATCCTCGCGATTCAGGGTTCGAATGAGCAGTTCTTC
TRBJ1-5 TRBV27 TRBD1 few CASSYDPGQGVDQPQHF TGTGCCAGCAGCTACGACCCGGGACAGGGAGTCGATCAGCCCCAGCATTTT
TRBJ2-5 TRBV5-6 NA few CASSPANPQETQYF TGTGCCAGCAGCCCAGCGAACCCCCAAGAGACCCAGTACTTC
TRBJ2-5 TRBV21-1 NA NA CASSKARQQETQYF TGTGCCAGCAGCAAAGCTCGACAGCAAGAGACCCAGTACTTC
TRBJ2-7 TRBV29-1 TRBD2 few CSVGREGVYEQYF TGCAGCGTTGGCCGGGAGGGCGTCTACGAGCAGTACTTC
TRBJ2-7 TRBV7-2 NA NA CASSLTGVYEQYF TGTGCCAGCAGCTTAACAGGAGTCTACGAGCAGTACTTC
TRBJ1-5 TRBV19 NA few CASSIWRGAHSNQPQHF TGTGCCAGTAGTATTTGGAGGGGAGCGCATAGCAATCAGCCCCAGCATTTT
TRBJ1-3 TRBV25-1 NA few CASSERRVSGNTIYF TGTGCCAGCAGTGAACGGAGGGTCTCTGGAAACACCATATATTTT
TRBJ2-1 TRBV5-5 TRBD2 few CASSGTSDFSYNEQFF TGTGCCAGCAGCGGCACTAGCGACTTCTCCTACAATGAGCAGTTCTTC
TRBJ2-7 TRBV30 NA few CAWSVLSPRSGYF TGTGCCTGGAGTGTACTGTCCCCGCGCTCCGGGTACTTC